Included here is one TCR beta chain sequence, with context. Its antigen remains unknown. The germline V and J ends were trimmed by 5 bases and 2 bases, with 12 bases remaining between them. Germline V gene data show CDR1 as SEHNR and CDR2 as FQNEAQ (reference sequence). CDR3 length equals 14 residues. The library was built from around 380 ng RNA with molecular barcoded adaptors for alpha/delta and beta/gamma chains. TCRdb called the reads again in MiXCR, with one record for every CDR3 protein. The sample includes some 120,000 distinct CDR3 sequences, 10% to 15% of them seen just once. The sample is drawn from a study of read filtering for tumor transcriptome and immune sequencing. On the study more broadly: Mean patient age was approximately 66 years, range roughly 40 to 80; 17 to 20 male, roughly 14 female. Study findings and constraints: RNA-seq captured clonotypes less deeply and reliably than IR-seq.

Source material: a population of CD138-negative cells sorted from bone marrow. The rearrangement uses TRBV7-9 and TRBJ2-5; D could derive from TRBD1 or TRBD2 (6 bases each). The TCR originated in a donor aged 40 or over with multiple myeloma. CDR3 coding DNA: TGTGCCAGCAGCGCTCCGGGGGCGCAAGAGACCCAGTACTTC. Amino acid sequence: CASSAPGAQETQYF.